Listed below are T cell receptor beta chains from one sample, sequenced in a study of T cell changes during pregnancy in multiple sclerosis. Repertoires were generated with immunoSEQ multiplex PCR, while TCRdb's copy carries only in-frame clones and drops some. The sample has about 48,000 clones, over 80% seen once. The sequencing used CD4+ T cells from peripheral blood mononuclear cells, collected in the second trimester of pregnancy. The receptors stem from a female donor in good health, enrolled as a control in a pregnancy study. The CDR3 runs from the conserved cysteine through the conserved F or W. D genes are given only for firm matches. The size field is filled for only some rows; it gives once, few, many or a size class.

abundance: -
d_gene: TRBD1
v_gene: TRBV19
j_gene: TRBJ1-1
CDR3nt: TGTGCCAGTAGTAAGGGCTACAGGGGAGAGACTGAAGCTTTCTTT
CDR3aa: CASSKGYRGETEAFF

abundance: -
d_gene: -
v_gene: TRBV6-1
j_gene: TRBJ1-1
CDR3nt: TGTGCCAGCAAATCAGCTTGGGCAGCCACTGAAGCTTTCTTT
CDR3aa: CASKSAWAATEAFF

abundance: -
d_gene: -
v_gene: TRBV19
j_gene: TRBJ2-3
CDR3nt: TGTGCCAGTAATGAGCGGTACACAGATACGCAGTATTTT
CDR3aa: CASNERYTDTQYF

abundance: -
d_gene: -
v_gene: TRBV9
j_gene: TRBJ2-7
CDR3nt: TGTGCCAGCAGCGTAGACGGTCCGGGATCCTACGAGCAGTACTTC
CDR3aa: CASSVDGPGSYEQYF

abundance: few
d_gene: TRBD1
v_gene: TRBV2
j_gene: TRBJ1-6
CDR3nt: TGTGCCACCACGACAGGGGAAGGATCACCCCTCCACTTT
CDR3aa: CATTTGEGSPLHF

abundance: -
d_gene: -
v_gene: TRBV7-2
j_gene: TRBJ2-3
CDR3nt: TGTGCCAGCAGCTCGCCTCCGGGACTCCTAGGTGTAACGCAGTATTTT
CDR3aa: CASSSPPGLLGVTQYF

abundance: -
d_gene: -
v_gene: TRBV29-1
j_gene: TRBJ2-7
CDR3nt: TGCAGCGTCCAAGCGGATCCACCGGTCGAGCAGTACTTC
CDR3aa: CSVQADPPVEQYF

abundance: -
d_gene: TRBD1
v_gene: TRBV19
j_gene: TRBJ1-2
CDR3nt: TGTGCCAGCCAAACAGGGGGCCTTGGCTACACCTTC
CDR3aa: CASQTGGLGYTF

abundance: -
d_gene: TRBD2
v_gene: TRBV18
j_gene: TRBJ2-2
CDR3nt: TGTGCCAGCTCACCAGGGCTAGCGGACACCGGGGAGCTGTTTTTT
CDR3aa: CASSPGLADTGELFF

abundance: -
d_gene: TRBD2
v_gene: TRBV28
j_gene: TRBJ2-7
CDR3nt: TGTGCCAGCAGCCGCGGACTAGCGGCCTACTACGAGCAGTACTTC
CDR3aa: CASSRGLAAYYEQYF

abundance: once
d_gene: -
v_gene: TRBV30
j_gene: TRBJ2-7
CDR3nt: TGTGCCTGGAGTGTACAGGGATCATCCTACGAGCAGTACTTC
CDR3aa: CAWSVQGSSYEQYF

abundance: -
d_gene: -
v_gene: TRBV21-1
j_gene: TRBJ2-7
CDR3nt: TGTGCCAGCAGCAAAGGGGGCAGGGCCCCCTACGAGCAGTACTTC
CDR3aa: CASSKGGRAPYEQYF